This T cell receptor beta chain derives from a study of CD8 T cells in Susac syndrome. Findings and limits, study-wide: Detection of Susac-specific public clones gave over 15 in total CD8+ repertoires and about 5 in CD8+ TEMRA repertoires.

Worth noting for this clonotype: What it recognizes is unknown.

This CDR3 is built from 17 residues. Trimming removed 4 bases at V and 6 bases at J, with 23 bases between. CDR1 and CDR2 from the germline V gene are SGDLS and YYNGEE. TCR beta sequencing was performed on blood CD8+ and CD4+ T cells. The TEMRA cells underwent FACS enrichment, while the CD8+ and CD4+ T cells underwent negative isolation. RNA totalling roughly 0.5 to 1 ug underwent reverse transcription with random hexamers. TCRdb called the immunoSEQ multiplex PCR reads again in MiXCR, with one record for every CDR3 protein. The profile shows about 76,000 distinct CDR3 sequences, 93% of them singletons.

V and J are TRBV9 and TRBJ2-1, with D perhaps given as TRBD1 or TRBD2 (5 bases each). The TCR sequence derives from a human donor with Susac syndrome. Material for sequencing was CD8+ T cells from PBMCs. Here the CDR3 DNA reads TGTGCCAGCAGCAGCGGACATCGTGATAGGACCGGCAATGAGCAGTTCTTC. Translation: CASSSGHRDRTGNEQFF.